One and the same sample provided the 14 T cell receptor beta chains below, sequenced in a study of cytomegalovirus exposure and HLA in healthy donors listed by TCRdb under 2017. Library preparation employed the immunoSEQ multiplex PCR assay. For the multiplex PCR, a mixture combining 60 forward primers for TCR Vbeta segments and 13 reverse primers for TCR Jbeta segments was used. The table comes from immuneACCESS by way of TCRdb, which keeps in-frame sequences with V and J called. Part of the clones is missing from these tables; in studies checked, under half for an unresolved V gene and the rest for unknown reasons. This sample lists about 160,000 clones; around 85% were detected once. The leading ten clones occupy 0.75% to 0.95% of the sample. The sample comprised PBMCs. The receptors were sampled from a woman younger than 45 in good health and CMV-seronegative.

The chain employs TRBV6-4 and TRBJ2-7; 7 bases line up with TRBD1. J gave up 1 base and V 4 bases, and 4 bases lay outside the gene matches. The V gene's germline CDR1 is MRHNA and CDR2 SNTAGT. The CDR3 extends over 14 amino acids. The CDR3 protein is CASSGDSLSYEQYF. DNA of the CDR3: TGTGCCAGCAGTGGGGACAGTCTATCCTACGAGCAGTACTTC.

This clone was seen once. The chain combines TRBV19 with TRBJ1-2, with 8 bases aligning to TRBD1. CDR1 is LNHDA and CDR2 is SQIVND in the germline V gene (reference sequence). Germline trimming cut 6 bases from V and 4 bases from J; bases unmatched to any gene: 4. The CDR3 is 13 residues long. This CDR3 reads CASRHRGTYGYTF. In DNA form, the CDR3 reads TGTGCCAGTAGGCACAGGGGGACCTATGGCTACACCTTC.

The gene calls are TRBV6-5 and TRBJ2-7, with 7 bases that match TRBD1. The trim removed 4 bases at V and 2 bases at J, leaving 8 bases unmatched. Per the germline V gene, CDR1 is MNHEY and CDR2 is SVGAGI. The CDR3 has 15 residues. CDR3 in amino acids: CASSSRGIVPYEQYF. Here the CDR3 DNA reads TGTGCCAGCAGTTCCAGGGGGATAGTGCCCTACGAGCAGTACTTC.

The chain is built from TRBV21-1 and TRBJ1-1. TRBV21-1 is a listed pseudogene. This CDR3 has 13 residues. CDR3 region: CASSTAENTEAFF. In DNA, the CDR3 is TGTGCCAGCAGCACCGCGGAGAACACTGAAGCTTTCTTT.

The chain recombines TRBV6-6 with TRBJ2-1; TRBD2 agrees at 7 bases. The CDR3 covers 13 residues. Germline trimming cut 2 bases from V and 8 bases from J; bases unmatched to any gene: 3. Germline V CDR1 and CDR2: MNHNY, SVGAGI (reference sequence). This chain's CDR3 is CASSYLAGDEQFF. In nucleotides, the CDR3 is TGTGCCAGCAGTTACCTCGCGGGGGATGAGCAGTTCTTC.

The CDR3 protein is CASSRAGAMGTLHF. CDR3 sequence (DNA): TGTGCCAGCAGCCGGGCAGGGGCCATGGGGACCCTCCACTTT. The chain uses TRBV14 and TRBJ1-6; tentatively, D is TRBD1 (6 bases). CDR1 and CDR2 (germline): SGHDN, FVKESK. V lost 4 bases to trimming and J lost 14 bases, with 18 bases between them. The CDR3 contains 14 residues.

The V and J genes are TRBV5-4 and TRBJ2-7, with a possible D match to TRBD2 (6 bases). CDR1 is SGHNT and CDR2 is YYREEE in the germline V gene (reference sequence). V was cut by 0 bases and J by 2 bases, with 9 bases left in between. The CDR3 extends over 14 amino acids. CDR3 in DNA: TGTGCCAGCAGCTTGGCCGGGGGAGCCTACGAGCAGTACTTC. Protein sequence: CASSLAGGAYEQYF. The complete variable domain, with remaining parts taken from reference TRBV5-4 and TRBJ2-7, reads ETGVTQSPTHLIKTRGQQVTLRCSSQSGHNTVSWYQQALGQGPQFIFQYYREEENGRGNFPPRFSGLQFPNYSSELNVNALELDDSALYLCASSLAGGAYEQYFGPGTRLTVT.

V is TRBV4-3 and J is TRBJ2-2; 8 bases map to TRBD1. Germline V gene sequence: CDR1 LGHNA, CDR2 YSLEER. V gave up 4 bases and J gave up 8 bases; unmatched junction bases: 6. This CDR3 has 14 residues. The CDR3 bases are TGCGCCAGCAGCCCACAGGGGGACGAGGGGGAGCTGTTTTTT. It encodes CASSPQGDEGELFF.

The V gene is TRBV27, the J gene TRBJ2-2, with a weak D call TRBD1 (6 bases). V lost 6 bases and J 5 bases, leaving 19 bases between the germline ends. Germline V CDR1 and CDR2: MNHEY, SMNVEV (reference sequence). The CDR3 consists of 16 residues. The CDR3 DNA sequence: TGTGCCAGCAGCCCGGGGTGGACAGCTCTTACCGGGGAGCTGTTTTTT. Its translation: CASSPGWTALTGELFF.

This clone was found once. The chain carries TRBV7-2 and TRBJ1-2, with 8 positions matching TRBD1. V was clipped by 1 base and J by 8 bases; unmatched bases: 18. The germline V gene has CDR1 SGHTA and CDR2 FQGNSA. The length of the CDR3 is 18 residues. This chain's CDR3 is CASSLVFIWNRGVDGYTF. The DNA of the CDR3 is TGTGCCAGCAGCTTAGTCTTTATTTGGAACAGGGGGGTCGACGGCTACACCTTC.

The CDR3 sequence is CASSFARNTGELFF. The CDR3 coding sequence is TGTGCCAGCAGTTTTGCCAGGAACACCGGGGAGCTGTTTTTT. The chain couples TRBV27 to TRBJ2-2; no definite D call. Looked up from germline, CDR1 is MNHEY and CDR2 is SMNVEV (reference sequence). Trimming cost V 3 bases and J 1 base, with 6 bases left between them. The CDR3 runs to 14 residues.

The count of this clone is one. The chain couples TRBV29-1 to TRBJ1-2, with TRBD1 matching 8 bases. The J segment lost 4 bases and the V segment lost 5 bases, leaving 12 bases of the junction unmatched. CDR1 SQVTM and CDR2 ANQGSEA come from the germline V gene. The CDR3 runs 15 residues. The CDR3: CSVLDRGPRGYGYTF. In DNA form, the CDR3 reads TGCAGCGTTCTAGACAGGGGACCTAGAGGCTATGGCTACACCTTC.

The chain uses TRBV11-3 and TRBJ2-3; 7 bases are a match to TRBD2. The CDR3 has 17 amino acids. J gave up 2 bases and V 5 bases, and 13 bases lay outside the gene matches. Germline loops: CDR1 SGHNT, CDR2 YENEEA. This chain's CDR3 is CASSTGTTVLHTDTQYF. Here the CDR3 DNA reads TGTGCCAGCAGCACCGGGACTACCGTTCTTCACACAGATACGCAGTATTTT.

Regarding this clone: Within the sample, other DNA sequences also encode this same CDR3. The chain uses TRBV19 and TRBJ1-1, with no clear D. The CDR3 has 13 residues. V was cut by 2 bases and J by 1 base, with 5 bases left in between. Germline CDR1 and CDR2: LNHDA and SQIVND (reference sequence). CDR3 sequence: CASSINRNTEAFF. CDR3 nucleotide sequence: TGTGCCAGTAGTATAAATAGGAACACTGAAGCTTTCTTT.